The 17 T cell receptor beta chains below all came from one sample that was sequenced in a study of Ad26.COV2.S vaccination and SARS-CoV-2 variants. The data were produced by immunoSEQ multiplex PCR, yet TCRdb's version contains in-frame clones alone and is incomplete. The table lists about 680,000 clones, around 90% of them singletons. The treatment was: 15 to 20 received Ad26.COV2.S at low or high dose, single or two shots; about 5 received placebo; per-sample allocation not given. Collection of the samples took place on day 63 after the first injection of vaccine or placebo. Specimen: peripheral blood, collected in a trial of Ad26.COV2.S vaccine versus placebo. Receptor source: a person between 18 and 60 years old who received the Ad26.COV2.S COVID-19 vaccine or a placebo.

The CDR3 DNA is TGTGCCAGCAGCTTTTTGATGAACACTGAAGCTTTCTTT. Translation gives CASSFLMNTEAFF. V gene TRBV11-2 combines with J gene TRBJ1-1; D is ambiguous. Trimming left V 3 bases short and J 0 bases short, with 5 bases between. The CDR3 sequence is 13 residues long. Germline values: CDR1 SGHAT, CDR2 FQNNGV.

V and J are TRBV2 and TRBJ1-5; D unclear. Germline V gene data show CDR1 as SNHLY and CDR2 as FYNNEI. Trimming shortened V by 7 bases and J by 1 base, and 11 bases separated the two germline ends. This CDR3 is 14 amino acids long. The CDR3 region has the DNA TGTGCCAGCACCTCCGTGGTAAGCAATCAGCCCCAGCATTTT. Its translation: CASTSVVSNQPQHF.

The chain carries TRBV6-5 and TRBJ2-5, with D perhaps matching TRBD2 (6 bases). Trimming pared 6 bases from V and 1 base from J, leaving 15 bases between. The CDR3 is 15 amino acids. Germline V gene sequence: CDR1 MNHEY, CDR2 SVGAGI. In nucleotides, the CDR3 is TGTGCCAGCAGGCCCCTCCGGGACTCCCAAGAGACCCAGTACTTC. Protein sequence: CASRPLRDSQETQYF.

V gene TRBV7-2 combines with J gene TRBJ1-5; D ambiguous. Germline-derived CDR1 and CDR2 are SGHTA and FQGNSA. This CDR3 has 13 residues. V was shortened by 1 base and J by 7 bases, with 8 bases between the two germline ends. The CDR3, as DNA: TGTGCCAGCAGCTTAGGGGCCGCACAGCCCCAGCATTTT. It yields the protein CASSLGAAQPQHF.

The V gene is TRBV4-3, the J gene TRBJ2-7, with 11 bases aligning to TRBD2. The V segment lost 0 bases and the J segment 0 bases; nucleotides outside the gene matches: 10. Germline CDR1 LGHNA, CDR2 YSLEER. The CDR3 runs 19 residues. The CDR3 protein is CASSQDHLAGGRSSYEQYF. The CDR3 DNA reads as TGCGCCAGCAGCCAAGATCACCTAGCGGGGGGCCGAAGCTCCTACGAGCAGTACTTC.

The V gene is TRBV10-3, the J gene TRBJ1-5; no reliable D call. The germline V gene encodes CDR1 ENHRY and CDR2 SYGVKD. The length of the CDR3 is 15 residues. The V and J ends lost 1 base and 5 bases respectively, with 12 bases between them. The CDR3 is CAISEYPPGDQPQHF. The CDR3 nucleotides are TGTGCCATCAGTGAGTACCCCCCCGGGGATCAGCCCCAGCATTTT.

This clone was detected only a few times. The chain recombines TRBV18 with TRBJ1-1; no reliable D call. Germline-derived CDR1 and CDR2 are KGHSH and LQKENI. The CDR3 is 13 amino acids. Trimming took off 3 bases at V and 1 base at J, with 6 bases between the two ends. CDR3 loop: CASSPVENTEAFF. As DNA, the CDR3 is TGTGCCAGCTCACCTGTAGAGAACACTGAAGCTTTCTTT.

The V gene is TRBV19, the J gene TRBJ1-4; D unresolved. V lost 5 bases to trimming and J lost 8 bases, with 9 bases between them. CDR1 and CDR2 from the germline V gene are LNHDA and SQIVND (reference sequence). There are 12 residues in the CDR3. The CDR3 here is CASSPNAEKLFF. CDR3 in DNA: TGTGCCAGTAGTCCTAACGCGGAAAAACTGTTTTTT.

V usage is TRBV19 and J usage is TRBJ1-3, with no clear D. This CDR3 is 13 amino acids long. V lost 3 bases, J lost 4 bases, and 7 bases lay in between. CDR1 is LNHDA, CDR2 SQIVND, per germline (reference sequence). The CDR3 is CASSMGRGNTIYF. As DNA, the CDR3 is TGTGCCAGTAGTATGGGCAGGGGAAACACCATATATTTT.

The chain carries TRBV19 and TRBJ1-2; 8 bases agree with TRBD1. The CDR3 covers 13 residues. Trimming removed 6 bases from V and 5 bases from J; junction bases left unmatched: 5. The germline gives CDR1 LNHDA, CDR2 SQIVND (reference sequence). CDR3 bases: TGTGCCAGTAGCAAGACAGGGGATTATGGCTACACCTTC. Translating it yields CASSKTGDYGYTF.

V is TRBV29-1 and J is TRBJ1-1; a weak D match, TRBD1 (6 bases). Deletions cut 4 bases from V and 1 base from J, with 13 bases between. Looked up from germline, CDR1 is SQVTM and CDR2 is ANQGSEA. CDR3 length: 14 amino acids. CDR3 sequence (DNA): TGCAGCGTTGGGCAGACAGGACCGAACACTGAAGCTTTCTTT. This codes for CSVGQTGPNTEAFF.

The CDR3 loop reads CASSQGTGNDQPQHF. In DNA, the CDR3 is TGTGCCAGCAGCCAAGGAACAGGTAACGATCAGCCCCAGCATTTT. This sequence joins TRBV3-1 (or the pseudogene TRBV3-2) and TRBJ1-5; D may be TRBD1 (5 bases). This CDR3 comprises 15 residues. The germline V gene encodes CDR1 LGHDT and CDR2 YNNKEL (reference sequence). V was clipped by 1 base and J by 5 bases, with 12 bases between them.

The V gene is TRBV7-2, the J gene TRBJ2-1; D may correspond to TRBD1 or TRBD2 (5 bases each). Looked up from germline, CDR1 is SGHTA and CDR2 is FQGNSA. V was trimmed by 0 bases and J by 6 bases, leaving 9 bases between them. The CDR3 runs 14 residues. This CDR3 reads CASSLAPGANEQFF. The CDR3 DNA is TGTGCCAGCAGCTTAGCTCCCGGGGCCAATGAGCAGTTCTTC.

The rearrangement uses TRBV3-1 (or the pseudogene TRBV3-2) and TRBJ2-5; 9 bases are a match to TRBD2. Losses at the gene ends were 0 bases for V and 0 bases for J; bases not matched to a gene: 5. Germline V CDR1 and CDR2: LGHDT, YNNKEL (reference sequence). The CDR3 extends over 17 amino acids. The CDR3 DNA follows: TGTGCCAGCAGCCAAGATAATCTAGCGGGGTACCAAGAGACCCAGTACTTC. Translated: CASSQDNLAGYQETQYF.

The chain employs TRBV5-6 and TRBJ2-7, with D hard to call. The CDR3 extends over 14 amino acids. Trimming cost V 2 bases and J 6 bases, with 15 bases left between them. The germline gives CDR1 SGHDT, CDR2 YYEEEE. The CDR3 DNA follows: TGTGCCAGCAGCTTCTACGGCCTTTATAGCGAGCAGTACTTC. Translation: CASSFYGLYSEQYF.

This clone was detected once. The rearrangement links TRBV5-1 to TRBJ1-1; the D gene is possibly TRBD1 (5 bases). V was trimmed by 3 bases and J by 1 base, leaving 10 bases between them. The germline V gene has CDR1 SGHRS and CDR2 YFSETQ. The CDR3 covers 14 residues. CDR3 sequence: CASSWDGENTEAFF. Here the CDR3 DNA reads TGCGCCAGCAGCTGGGACGGAGAGAACACTGAAGCTTTCTTT.

The chain employs TRBV6-5 and TRBJ2-2; D ambiguous. The V gene's germline CDR1 is MNHEY and CDR2 SVGAGI. The CDR3 length is 14 residues. The V gene lost 7 bases and the J gene lost 3 bases, with 12 bases spanning the gap. The CDR3 DNA reads as TGTGCCAGCATTTTTAGTACGGACACCGGGGAGCTGTTTTTT. This encodes CASIFSTDTGELFF.